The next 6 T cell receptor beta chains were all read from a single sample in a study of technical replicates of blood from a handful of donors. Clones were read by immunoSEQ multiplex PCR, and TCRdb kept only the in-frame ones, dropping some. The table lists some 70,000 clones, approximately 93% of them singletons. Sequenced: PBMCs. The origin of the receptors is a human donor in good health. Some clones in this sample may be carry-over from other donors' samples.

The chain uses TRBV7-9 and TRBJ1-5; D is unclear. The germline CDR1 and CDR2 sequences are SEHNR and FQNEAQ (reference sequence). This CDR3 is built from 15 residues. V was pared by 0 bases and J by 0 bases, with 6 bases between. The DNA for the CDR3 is TGTGCCAGCAGCTTAGCGGGCCTTAGCAATCAGCCCCAGCATTTT. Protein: CASSLAGLSNQPQHF.

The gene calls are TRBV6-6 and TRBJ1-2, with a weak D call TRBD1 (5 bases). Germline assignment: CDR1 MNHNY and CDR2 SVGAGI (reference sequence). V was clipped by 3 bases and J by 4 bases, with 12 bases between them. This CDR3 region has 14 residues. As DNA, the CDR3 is TGTGCCAGCAGTTATCTCCCGGGGGTCTATGGCTACACCTTC. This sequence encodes CASSYLPGVYGYTF.

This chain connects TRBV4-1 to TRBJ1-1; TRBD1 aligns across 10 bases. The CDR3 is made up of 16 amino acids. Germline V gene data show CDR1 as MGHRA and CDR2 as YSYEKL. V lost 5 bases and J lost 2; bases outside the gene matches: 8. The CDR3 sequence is CASSKVRDRGNTEAFF. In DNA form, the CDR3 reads TGCGCCAGCAGCAAGGTTAGGGACAGGGGAAACACTGAAGCTTTCTTT.

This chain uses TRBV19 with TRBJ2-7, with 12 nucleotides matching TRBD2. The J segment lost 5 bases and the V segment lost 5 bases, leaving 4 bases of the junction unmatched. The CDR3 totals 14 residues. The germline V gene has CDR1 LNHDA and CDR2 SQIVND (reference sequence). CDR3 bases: TGTGCCAGTAGTTTACTAGCGGGGGGCGACGAGCAGTACTTC. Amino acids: CASSLLAGGDEQYF.

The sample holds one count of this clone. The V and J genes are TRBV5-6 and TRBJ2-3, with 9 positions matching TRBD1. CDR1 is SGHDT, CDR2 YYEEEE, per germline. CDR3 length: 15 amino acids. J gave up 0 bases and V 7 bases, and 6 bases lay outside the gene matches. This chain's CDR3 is CASFTGGFSTDTQYF. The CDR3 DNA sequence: TGTGCCAGCTTCACAGGGGGCTTTAGCACAGATACGCAGTATTTT.

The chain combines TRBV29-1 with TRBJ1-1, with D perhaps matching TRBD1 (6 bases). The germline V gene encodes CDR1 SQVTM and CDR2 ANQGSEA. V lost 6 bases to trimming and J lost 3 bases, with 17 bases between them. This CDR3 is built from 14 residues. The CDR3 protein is CSVDLGRGHTEAFF. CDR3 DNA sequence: TGCAGCGTGGACCTGGGCAGGGGCCACACTGAAGCTTTCTTT.